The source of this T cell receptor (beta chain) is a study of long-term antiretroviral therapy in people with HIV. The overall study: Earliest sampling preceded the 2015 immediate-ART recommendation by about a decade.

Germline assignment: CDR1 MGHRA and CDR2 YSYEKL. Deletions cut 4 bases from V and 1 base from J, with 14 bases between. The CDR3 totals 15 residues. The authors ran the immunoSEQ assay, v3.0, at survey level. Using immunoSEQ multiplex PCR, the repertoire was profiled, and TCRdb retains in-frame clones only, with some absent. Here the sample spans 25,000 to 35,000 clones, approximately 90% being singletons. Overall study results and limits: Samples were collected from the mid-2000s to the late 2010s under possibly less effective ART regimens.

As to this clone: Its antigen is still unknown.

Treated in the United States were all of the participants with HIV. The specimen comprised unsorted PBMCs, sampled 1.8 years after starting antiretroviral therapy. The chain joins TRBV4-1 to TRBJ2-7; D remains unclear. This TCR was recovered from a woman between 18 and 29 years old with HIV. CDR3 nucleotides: TGCGCCAGCAGCCCCCCTCGGTACGGGTCCTACGAGCAGTACTTC. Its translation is CASSPPRYGSYEQYF.